Listed below are T cell receptor beta chains from one sample, sequenced in a study of T cell responses to AZD1222 COVID-19 vaccine. Libraries were prepared by immunoSEQ multiplex PCR; TCRdb keeps only in-frame clonotypes and omits some of them. The sample includes roughly 150,000 clones, 92% seen only once; the top ten take roughly 2.3%. Here the sequenced sample was peripheral blood, taken on day 0 of AZD1222 vaccination. The receptors here all came from an adult in good health. CDR3s include the opening cysteine and the closing phenylalanine or tryptophan. Fields, in order: D gene, CDR3 length, V gene, clone size, J gene, CDR3 DNA, CDR3 protein. D genes are given only for firm matches. Clone size appears in some rows only: once, few, many, or a class for an expanded clone.

>-|11|TRBV30|-|TRBJ1-1
TGTGCCTGGGGACACAACACTGAAGCTTTCTTT
CAWGHNTEAFF
>TRBD1|15|TRBV7-2|-|TRBJ1-6
TGTGCCAGCAGCCCCAAGGGACAGGGGAGCTCACCCCTCCACTTT
CASSPKGQGSSPLHF
>TRBD2|17|TRBV18|-|TRBJ2-1
TGTGCCAGCTCACCTTCACTAGCGGGGGTCTCCTACAATGAGCAGTTCTTC
CASSPSLAGVSYNEQFF
>TRBD1|17|TRBV7-6|-|TRBJ1-6
TGTGCCAGCAGCCCCAATAGGGACAGACTTTCTAATTCACCCCTCCACTTT
CASSPNRDRLSNSPLHF
>TRBD2|16|TRBV9|once|TRBJ2-3
TGTGCCAGCAGCGTAGCTCCGGGGGGGGGCACAGATACGCAGTATTTT
CASSVAPGGGTDTQYF
>TRBD1|14|TRBV7-2|-|TRBJ2-5
TGTGCCAGCAGCTTGGACAGGGCGAGGGAGACCCAGTACTTC
CASSLDRARETQYF
>-|12|TRBV6-5|-|TRBJ2-5
TGTGCCAGCAGTTCCGGGGTACAGACCCAGTACTTC
CASSSGVQTQYF
>TRBD2|15|TRBV9|once|TRBJ2-7
TGTGCCAGCAGCGTAGAGCCTAGCGGTGCCTACGAGCAGTACTTC
CASSVEPSGAYEQYF
>TRBD1|15|TRBV9|-|TRBJ1-1
TGTGCCAGCAGCGTAGCTCGGGACAGGGACACTGAAGCTTTCTTT
CASSVARDRDTEAFF
>-|12|TRBV29-1|-|TRBJ1-1
TGCAGCGTTGAAGAGCAGGGCTCTGAAGCTTTCTTT
CSVEEQGSEAFF
>-|14|TRBV27|once|TRBJ2-1
TGTGCCAGCAGTTTACAGGGGGGTGGGAATGAGCAGTTCTTC
CASSLQGGGNEQFF
>-|15|TRBV5-1|-|TRBJ2-7
TGCGCCAGCAGCTTGGGAGGGAGAGACTCCTACGAGCAGTACTTC
CASSLGGRDSYEQYF
>-|14|TRBV4-1|-|TRBJ1-5
TGCGCCAGCAGCCACCCCGGGAGTAGGCAGCCCCAGCATTTT
CASSHPGSRQPQHF
>-|14|TRBV15|-|TRBJ2-2
TGTGCCACCAGCAATTCCAGGGGTGAGGGGGAGCTGTTTTTT
CATSNSRGEGELFF
>-|14|TRBV5-1|-|TRBJ2-5
TGCGCCAGCAGCGAGGGTGCAAGCCCAGAGACCCAGTACTTC
CASSEGASPETQYF
>-|11|TRBV11-2|-|TRBJ2-5
TGTGCCAGCAGCTTAGGGCCCAAAGTAGACTTC
CASSLGPKVDF
>TRBD2|16|TRBV15|-|TRBJ2-3
TGTGCCACCAGCAGAGATTGGCTAGCGGGAGAAGATACGCAGTATTTT
CATSRDWLAGEDTQYF
>-|14|TRBV5-1|many|TRBJ1-4
TGCGCCAGCAGCATAGGACGGGGCGATGAAAAACTGTTTTTT
CASSIGRGDEKLFF
>-|11|TRBV12-3/TRBV12-4|-|TRBJ1-4
TGTGCCAGCGGGTGGCCTGAAAAACTGTTTTTT
CASGWPEKLFF
>TRBD1|15|TRBV24-1|-|TRBJ2-1
TGTGCCACCAACTTCCCAGGGGGCTCCTACAATGAGCAGTTCTTC
CATNFPGGSYNEQFF
>-|13|TRBV9|-|TRBJ1-1
TGTGCCAGCAGCTCCCTTGGGACGGGAGAAGCTTTCTTT
CASSSLGTGEAFF
>-|14|TRBV6-5|-|TRBJ2-7
TGTGCCAGCATCGGGACCCCAAGCCCCTACGAGCAGTACTTC
CASIGTPSPYEQYF
>TRBD1|16|TRBV5-4|-|TRBJ2-4
TGTGCCAGCAGCCGAGGACAGGGTCTGGTCAAAAACATTCAGTACTTC
CASSRGQGLVKNIQYF
>-|14|TRBV7-9|-|TRBJ1-1
TGTGCCAGCAGCTTAAGGTCTGTGGGAACTGAAGCTTTCTTT
CASSLRSVGTEAFF
>TRBD2|15|TRBV9|-|TRBJ2-1
TGTGCCAGCAGCGTAGATGGCGGGAGGTGGAATGAGCAGTTCTTC
CASSVDGGRWNEQFF
>TRBD1|14|TRBV6-5|-|TRBJ1-2
TGTGCCAGCAGTTCGGACAGGGGGCTCTATGGCTACACCTTC
CASSSDRGLYGYTF
>-|13|TRBV12-3/TRBV12-4|-|TRBJ1-2
TGTGCCAGCAGCCTCGGGAATCCGGGAGGCTACACCTTC
CASSLGNPGGYTF
>-|16|TRBV7-9|-|TRBJ1-6
TGTGCCAGCAGCTTACAGGGAGTGGTGCCGGGATCACCCCTCCACTTT
CASSLQGVVPGSPLHF
>-|17|TRBV2|-|TRBJ1-5
TGTGCCAGCAGTGAATCCGGGGGAAAGTCGAGCAATCAGCCCCAGCATTTT
CASSESGGKSSNQPQHF
>-|15|TRBV28|-|TRBJ2-2
TGTGCCAGCAGTTCACCCGGGACCGAACCCGGGGAGCTGTTTTTT
CASSSPGTEPGELFF
>TRBD1|14|TRBV15|-|TRBJ1-1
TGTGCCACCAGACACGGACAGGGAAACACTGAAGCTTTCTTT
CATRHGQGNTEAFF
>-|16|TRBV11-2|-|TRBJ2-2
TGTGCCAGCAGCTTAAGTGACAGTGGGGGCACCGGGGAGCTGTTTTTT
CASSLSDSGGTGELFF
>TRBD1|16|TRBV29-1|-|TRBJ1-1
TGCAGCGTTGATGGGTTAGGGGGCGGAGGACACACTGAAGCTTTCTTT
CSVDGLGGGGHTEAFF
>-|12|TRBV2|-|TRBJ1-2
TGTGCCAGCAGTGAACGTCTTCTTGGTGGCACCTTC
CASSERLLGGTF
>-|14|TRBV11-2|-|TRBJ2-7
TGTGCCAGCAGCTTAGAACGGCAGTCCCACGAGCAGTACTTC
CASSLERQSHEQYF
>TRBD1|18|TRBV5-5|-|TRBJ2-5
TGTGCCAGCAGCTCCGAATCCGCCTGGACAGGGGGCTGGGAGACCCAGTACTTC
CASSSESAWTGGWETQYF
>TRBD1|14|TRBV6-6|-|TRBJ1-1
TGTGCCAGCAGTAACGACAGGGTACGAACTGAAGCTTTCTTT
CASSNDRVRTEAFF
>-|13|TRBV6-5|-|TRBJ2-2
TGTGCCAGCCTGCCGCGGGGTAACGGGGAGCTGTTTTTT
CASLPRGNGELFF
>TRBD1|15|TRBV27|-|TRBJ1-1
TGTGCCAGCAGTTACAGGGGGCTAGTGGGTACTGAAGCTTTCTTT
CASSYRGLVGTEAFF
>-|16|TRBV11-1|-|TRBJ2-6
TGTGCCAGCAGCTTCGGCAGGTACTCTGGGGCCAACGTCCTGACTTTC
CASSFGRYSGANVLTF
>TRBD1|19|TRBV11-2|-|TRBJ1-1
TGTGCCAGCAGCCCTAGAAACCCCGTCCTTCCCGGGACAGGGATTGAAGCTTTCTTT
CASSPRNPVLPGTGIEAFF
>-|14|TRBV6-1|-|TRBJ1-6
TGTGCCAGCAGTGAGTTAGGGGATAATTCACCCCTCCACTTT
CASSELGDNSPLHF
>TRBD2|13|TRBV7-2|-|TRBJ2-5
TGTGCCAGCAGGCTGGGACTAGGGGAGACCCAGTACTTC
CASRLGLGETQYF
>-|14|TRBV13|-|TRBJ2-1
TGTGCCAGCAGCTCGGGGCGGGATGGAAATGAGCAGTTCTTC
CASSSGRDGNEQFF
>-|17|TRBV28|-|TRBJ1-1
TGTGCCAGCAGACCGACAGGACCCCATTTCGGAGGCACTGAAGCTTTCTTT
CASRPTGPHFGGTEAFF
>-|16|TRBV12-2|-|TRBJ1-5
TGTGCAAGTCGCCGCCCCGCGACACATAGCAATCAGCCCCAGCATTTT
CASRRPATHSNQPQHF
>-|14|TRBV5-1|once|TRBJ1-2
TGCGCCAGCAGCTTGGCCGAGGCGGCCGGTGACTACACCTTC
CASSLAEAAGDYTF
>TRBD2|19|TRBV9|-|TRBJ2-1
TGTGCCAGCAGCGTAGTGGCCAGCGGGGGGGCGAGCTCCTACAATGAGCAGTTCTTC
CASSVVASGGASSYNEQFF
>TRBD2|16|TRBV28|-|TRBJ2-3
TGTGCCAGCAGTTTATCTTGGGGGAGGGCGGAAGATACGCAGTATTTT
CASSLSWGRAEDTQYF
>-|18|TRBV27|-|TRBJ1-1
TGTGCCAGCAGTTTACCATCCGGGGAACCAATATGGAACACTGAAGCTTTCTTT
CASSLPSGEPIWNTEAFF
>-|13|TRBV7-9|-|TRBJ1-1
TGTGCCAGCAGCTTTCGGGGGAACACTGAAGCTTTCTTT
CASSFRGNTEAFF
>TRBD1|14|TRBV14|-|TRBJ1-1
TGTGCCAGCAGCCTCCCGACAGGGACCACTGAAGCTTTCTTT
CASSLPTGTTEAFF
>TRBD1|16|TRBV2|once|TRBJ2-7
TGTGCCAGCAGTGAAGCATCCGGGACAGGGAGGTACGAGCAGTACTTC
CASSEASGTGRYEQYF
>-|15|TRBV4-1|once|TRBJ2-2
TGCGCCAGCAGCCAACCCCGCGCGGGGCTAAGGGAGCTGTTTTTT
CASSQPRAGLRELFF
>-|13|TRBV11-2|-|TRBJ2-7
TGTGCCAGCAGCTTAGAGAGATCGGGAGAGCAGTACTTC
CASSLERSGEQYF
>TRBD1|15|TRBV5-1|-|TRBJ1-2
TGCGCCAGCAGCTTGAGGGCAGGGGGCGACTATGGCTACACCTTC
CASSLRAGGDYGYTF
>-|12|TRBV27|-|TRBJ2-7
TGCGAAGGACAGTCTAGCTCCTACGAGCAGTACTTC
CEGQSSSYEQYF